This passage covers 16 T cell receptor beta chains from one sample sequenced in a study of blood T cells in healthy people across ages. Combining a sample-barcoded 5' primer with a J-beta primer mix, a second PCR ran for about 6 to 12 cycles. TCRdb called the 5' RACE reads again in MiXCR, with one record for every CDR3 protein. The sample records 750,000 to 950,000 distinct CDR3 sequences, approximately 32% being singletons. These records were also assigned to another study, of T cells of mothers and their children.

The sequencing input was blood. The receptor source for this set is a woman between 35 and 50 years old in good health.

Note on this clonotype: The germline gene is not matched at one end of the junction; a read error may be the cause. The V gene is TRBV5-5, the J gene TRBJ1-2; D is uncertain. Germline CDR1 reads SGHKS; CDR2 reads YYEKEE (reference sequence). The CDR3 is 13 amino acids. CDR3 sequence reads: CASSLNTNYGCTF. CDR3 sequence (DNA): TGTGCCAGCAGCTTGAATACTAACTATGGCTGCACCTTC.

V usage is TRBV9 and J usage is TRBJ2-5, with 7 nucleotides matching TRBD2. Germline assignment: CDR1 SGDLS and CDR2 YYNGEE. The trim removed 0 bases at V and 4 bases at J, leaving 9 bases unmatched. The CDR3 spans 16 residues. CDR3 sequence reads: CASSVEGRASAETQYF. For the CDR3, the DNA is TGTGCCAGCAGCGTAGAGGGGAGGGCTTCTGCAGAGACCCAGTACTTC.

This clonotype was seen a handful of times. V gene TRBV7-2 combines with J gene TRBJ2-5, with 7 bases that match TRBD2. This CDR3 is 15 amino acids long. In germline, CDR1 is SGHTA, CDR2 FQGNSA. V lost 1 base and J lost 5; bases outside the gene matches: 7. DNA for the CDR3: TGTGCCAGCAGCTTAGTCCGGGGGGAGAGTGAGACCCAGTACTTC. It encodes CASSLVRGESETQYF.

This clonotype occurred many times. J is TRBJ1-2 and V is TRBV20-1, with D uncertain. The V and J ends lost 0 bases and 4 bases respectively, with 12 bases between them. This CDR3 is 14 amino acids long. Looked up from germline, CDR1 is DFQATT and CDR2 is SNEGSKA (reference sequence). CDR3 in amino acids: CSARDLEESYGYTF. The CDR3 bases are TGCAGTGCTAGAGATCTAGAAGAGTCCTATGGCTACACCTTC.

The chain couples TRBV20-1 to TRBJ2-2; 11 bases match TRBD2. The CDR3 sequence is 16 residues long. V was pared by 1 base and J by 5 bases, with 6 bases of the junction left unmatched. CDR1 and CDR2 (germline): DFQATT, SNEGSKA (reference sequence). CDR3 nucleotide sequence: TGCAGTGCTAGAGGAACTAGCGGGGGACATACCGGGGAGCTGTTTTTT. Translated: CSARGTSGGHTGELFF.

Comments on this clonotype: This clone may be a read error of a much larger clone one base away. V is TRBV14 and J is TRBJ1-2; 12 positions match TRBD1. The CDR3 runs to 13 residues. CDR1 and CDR2 from the germline V gene are SGHDN and FVKESK. J was trimmed by 10 bases and V by 4 bases; bases with no gene match: 4. CDR3 sequence reads: CASSRDRGPDYTF. CDR3 nucleotide sequence: TGTGCCAGCAGCCGGGACAGGGGGCCTGACTACACCTTC.

This clonotype occurred a few times. The J gene is TRBJ2-3, the V gene TRBV5-1; D is possibly TRBD1 (6 bases). Per germline, CDR1 SGHRS and CDR2 YFSETQ. Trimming shortened V by 4 bases and J by 0 bases, and 21 bases separated the two germline ends. This CDR3 is built from 18 residues. The CDR3 DNA is TGCGCCAGCAGCCCGGGCGAGCCCGGGACACGAAGCACAGATACGCAGTATTTT. Translated, it gives CASSPGEPGTRSTDTQYF.

This clonotype was picked up a small number of times. The V gene is TRBV27, the J gene TRBJ1-5; D gene ambiguous. The CDR3 length is 16 residues. V lost 2 bases and J lost 9, with 20 bases in between. CDR1 MNHEY and CDR2 SMNVEV come from the germline V gene (reference sequence). In DNA form, the CDR3 reads TGTGCCAGCAGTTTAAAAGGGAGCCCCAGTATTCGGCCCCAGCATTTT. Translating it yields CASSLKGSPSIRPQHF.

In its sample, this clonotype was seen a few times. The genes are TRBV6-2 or TRBV6-3 and TRBJ1-1; D is ambiguous. CDR1 MNHEY and CDR2 SVGEGT come from the germline V gene. V was shortened by 2 bases and J by 1 base, with 5 bases between the two germline ends. This CDR3 has 13 residues. CDR3 amino acids: CASSYEWNTEAFF. The CDR3 DNA reads as TGTGCCAGCAGTTACGAATGGAACACTGAAGCTTTCTTT.

The chain uses TRBV7-9 and TRBJ2-4; 7 positions agree with TRBD2. The J call may be incorrect, as the DNA end agrees better with TRBJ2-7. Looked up from germline, CDR1 is SEHNR and CDR2 is FQNEAQ (reference sequence). The CDR3 has 15 residues. Here the CDR3 DNA reads TGTGCCAGCAGCATCACTAGCGCATTCGCCTACGAGCAGTACTTC. Residues: CASSITSAFAYEQYF.

This clonotype occurred many times. The chain carries TRBV7-9 and TRBJ2-3, with a tentative D call TRBD1 (6 bases). The CDR3 sequence is 14 residues long. V gave up 1 base and J gave up 3 bases, with 8 bases separating them. CDR1 and CDR2 (germline): SEHNR, FQNEAQ (reference sequence). In DNA, the CDR3 is TGTGCCAGCAGCTTAGGACAGGAAACAGATACGCAGTATTTT. This codes for CASSLGQETDTQYF.

This clonotype occurred many times. This chain connects TRBV28 to TRBJ2-4; unclear D gene. The germline V and J ends were trimmed by 5 bases and 1 base, with 15 bases remaining between them. Germline V CDR1 and CDR2: MDHEN, SYDVKM. The CDR3 totals 16 residues. DNA of the CDR3: TGTGCCAGCAGTGCCCTCCGCAGTGGTGCCAAAAACATTCAGTACTTC. Its translation: CASSALRSGAKNIQYF.

This clonotype was counted ten times or more. The chain has TRBV28 and TRBJ2-5, with 10 bases identical to TRBD2. J lost 5 bases, V lost 2 bases, and 11 bases had no gene match. This CDR3 is built from 17 residues. CDR1 is MDHEN and CDR2 is SYDVKM in the germline V gene. CDR3 nucleotide sequence: TGTGCCAGCAGTTTAGCCACCACTAGCGGGACCGGGGAGACCCAGTACTTC. Encoded protein: CASSLATTSGTGETQYF.

A word on this clonotype: Mismatch with germline at one junction end may stem from a read error. The chain combines TRBV28 with TRBJ2-4; the match to TRBD1 covers 12 bases. Germline V gene data show CDR1 as MDHEN and CDR2 as SYDVKM. The CDR3 sequence is 15 residues long. Here the CDR3 DNA reads TGTGCCAGCAGCGGCCCGGGACAGGGGGCGTGGGAGCAGCACTTC. It encodes CASSGPGQGAWEQHF.

The chain links TRBV5-1 to TRBJ1-2, with 9 positions matching TRBD1. Germline trimming cut 4 bases from V and 0 bases from J; bases unmatched to any gene: 10. Germline loops: CDR1 SGHRS, CDR2 YFSETQ. This CDR3 is 17 amino acids long. CDR3 sequence (DNA): TGCGCCAGCAGCCCTACCCGGGGGGACAGGGCTAACTATGGCTACACCTTC. The encoded protein is CASSPTRGDRANYGYTF.

Ten or more counts support this clonotype. V and J are TRBV24-1 and TRBJ2-1; 7 bases fit TRBD2. J lost 0 bases, V lost 6 bases, and 10 bases had no gene match. Germline V CDR1 and CDR2: KGHDR, SFDVKD. The CDR3 is made up of 17 amino acids. The CDR3 here is CATSTPGRVSSYNEQFF. The CDR3 nucleotides are TGTGCCACCAGTACCCCAGGGAGGGTGAGCTCCTACAATGAGCAGTTCTTC.